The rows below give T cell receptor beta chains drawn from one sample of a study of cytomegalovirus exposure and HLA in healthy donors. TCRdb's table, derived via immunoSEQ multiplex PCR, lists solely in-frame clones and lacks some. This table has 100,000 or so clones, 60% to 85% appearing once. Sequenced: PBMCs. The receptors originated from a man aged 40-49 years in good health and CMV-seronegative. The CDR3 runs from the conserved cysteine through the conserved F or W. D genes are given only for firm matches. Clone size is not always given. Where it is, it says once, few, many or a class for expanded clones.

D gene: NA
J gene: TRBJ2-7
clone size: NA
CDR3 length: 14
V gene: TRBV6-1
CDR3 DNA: TGTGCCAGCAGTGAGGTTAGCGGTCCCTACGAGCAGTACTTC
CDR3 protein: CASSEVSGPYEQYF

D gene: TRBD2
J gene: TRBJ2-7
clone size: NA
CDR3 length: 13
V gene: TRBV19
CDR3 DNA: TGTGCCAGCGGACTAGCGGGAGACTACGAGCAGTACTTC
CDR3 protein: CASGLAGDYEQYF

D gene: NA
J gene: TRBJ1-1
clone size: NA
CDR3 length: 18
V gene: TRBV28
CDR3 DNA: TGTGCCAGCAGTTTACCCGCACCTTCGAGACAGCTGAACACTGAAGCTTTCTTT
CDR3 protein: CASSLPAPSRQLNTEAFF

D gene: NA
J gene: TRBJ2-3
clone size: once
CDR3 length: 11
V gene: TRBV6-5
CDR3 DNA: TGTGCCAGCAGTTCCTCAGATACGCAGTATTTT
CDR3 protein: CASSSSDTQYF

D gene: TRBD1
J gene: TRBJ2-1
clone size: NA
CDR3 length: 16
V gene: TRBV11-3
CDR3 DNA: TGTGCCAGCAGCTTAGACGGGACAGGGGGCGTCCATGAGCAGTTCTTC
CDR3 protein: CASSLDGTGGVHEQFF

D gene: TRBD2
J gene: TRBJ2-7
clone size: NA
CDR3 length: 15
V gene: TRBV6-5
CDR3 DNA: TGTGCCAGCAGTGTGACTAGCGGGGGCCCCTACGAGCAGTACTTC
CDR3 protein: CASSVTSGGPYEQYF

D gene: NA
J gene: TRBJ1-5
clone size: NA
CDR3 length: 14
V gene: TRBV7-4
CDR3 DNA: TGTGCCAGCAGCTCCGCCAGGGGCAATCAGCCCCAGCATTTT
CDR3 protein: CASSSARGNQPQHF

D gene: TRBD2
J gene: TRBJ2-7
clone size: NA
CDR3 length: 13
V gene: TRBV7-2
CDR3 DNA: TGTGCCAGCAGCCCAGGGCGGGAGTACGAGCAGTACTTC
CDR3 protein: CASSPGREYEQYF

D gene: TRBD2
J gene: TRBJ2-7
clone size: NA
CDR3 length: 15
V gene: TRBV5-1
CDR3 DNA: TGCGCCAGCAGCCGGGGACTAGCAAACCCCTACGAGCAGTACTTC
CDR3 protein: CASSRGLANPYEQYF

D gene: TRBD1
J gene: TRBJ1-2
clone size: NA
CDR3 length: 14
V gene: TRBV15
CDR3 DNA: TGTGCCACCAGCAGAGACGGGACAGGCTATGGCTACACCTTC
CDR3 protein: CATSRDGTGYGYTF

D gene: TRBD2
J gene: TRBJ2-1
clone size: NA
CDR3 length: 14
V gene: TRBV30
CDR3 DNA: TGTGCCTGGAGTTGGTCGGGAGGGACCAATGAGCAGTTCTTC
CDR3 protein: CAWSWSGGTNEQFF

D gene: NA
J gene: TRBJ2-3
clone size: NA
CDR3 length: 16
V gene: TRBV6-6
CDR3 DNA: TGTGCCAGCAGTCCCCGAGAGGGGGTGTTCACAGATACGCAGTATTTT
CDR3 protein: CASSPREGVFTDTQYF

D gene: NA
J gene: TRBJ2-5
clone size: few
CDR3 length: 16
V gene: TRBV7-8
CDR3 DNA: TGTGCCAGCAGCTTAGTGTGGGTACAGCACCAAGAGACCCAGTACTTC
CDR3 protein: CASSLVWVQHQETQYF

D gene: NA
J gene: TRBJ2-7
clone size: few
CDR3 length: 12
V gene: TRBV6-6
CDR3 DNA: TGTGCCAGCAACAGGGACGCCTACGAGCAGTACTTC
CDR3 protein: CASNRDAYEQYF

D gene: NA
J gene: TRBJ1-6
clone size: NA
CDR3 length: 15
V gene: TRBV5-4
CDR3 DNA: TGTGCCAGCAGTTGGAGGACGGATAATAATTCACCCCTCCACTTT
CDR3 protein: CASSWRTDNNSPLHF

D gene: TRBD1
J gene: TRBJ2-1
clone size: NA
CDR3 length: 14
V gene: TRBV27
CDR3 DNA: TGTGCCAGCAGTTTGGGGACAGCCAACAATGAGCAGTTCTTC
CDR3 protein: CASSLGTANNEQFF

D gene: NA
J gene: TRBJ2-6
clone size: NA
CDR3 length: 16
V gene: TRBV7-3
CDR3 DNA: TGTGCCAGCAGCCCCGGTGGGGGGACTGGGGCCAACGTCCTGACTTTC
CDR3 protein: CASSPGGGTGANVLTF

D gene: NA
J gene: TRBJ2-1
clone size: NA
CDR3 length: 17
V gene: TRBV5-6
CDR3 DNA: TGTGCCAGCGGTGGGTACTCCTCGGGAGAGGGGTACAATGAGCAGTTCTTC
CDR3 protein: CASGGYSSGEGYNEQFF

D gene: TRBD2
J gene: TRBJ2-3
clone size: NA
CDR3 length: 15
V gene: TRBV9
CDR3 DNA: TGTGCCAGCAGCCCTCGGGGGGGCGTCACAGATACGCAGTATTTT
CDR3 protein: CASSPRGGVTDTQYF

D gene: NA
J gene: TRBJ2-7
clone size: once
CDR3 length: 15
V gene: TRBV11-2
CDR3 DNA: TGTGCCAGCAGCTTCGGCTACAGATCAGCCTACGAGCAGTACTTC
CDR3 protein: CASSFGYRSAYEQYF

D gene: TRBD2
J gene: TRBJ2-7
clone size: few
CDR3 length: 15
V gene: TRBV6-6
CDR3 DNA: TGTGCCAGCAGTTACGTATTCAGCGGGAACTACGAGCAGTACTTC
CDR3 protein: CASSYVFSGNYEQYF

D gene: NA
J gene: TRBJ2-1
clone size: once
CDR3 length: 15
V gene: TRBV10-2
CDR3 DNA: TGCGCCAGCAGGGCCATCGGGGGCTCCTACAATGAGCAGTTCTTC
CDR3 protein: CASRAIGGSYNEQFF

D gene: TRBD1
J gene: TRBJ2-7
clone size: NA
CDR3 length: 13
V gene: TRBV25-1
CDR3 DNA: TGTGCCAGCAGTGACCGACAGGGGGCTGTACAGTACTTC
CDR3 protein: CASSDRQGAVQYF

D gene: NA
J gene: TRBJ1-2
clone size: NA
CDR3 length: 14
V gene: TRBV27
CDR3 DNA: TGTGCCAGCAGTTTATCCTACCGGGACTATGGCTACACCTTC
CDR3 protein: CASSLSYRDYGYTF

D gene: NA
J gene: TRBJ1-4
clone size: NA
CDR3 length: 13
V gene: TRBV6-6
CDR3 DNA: TGTGCCAGCAGTTACTCGGCCGTTGAAAAACTGTTTTTT
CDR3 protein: CASSYSAVEKLFF

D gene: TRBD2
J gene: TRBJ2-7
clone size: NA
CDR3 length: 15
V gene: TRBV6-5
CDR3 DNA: TGTGCCAGCAGGGAATCGGGACTAGCCATCTACGAGCAGTACTTC
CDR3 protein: CASRESGLAIYEQYF

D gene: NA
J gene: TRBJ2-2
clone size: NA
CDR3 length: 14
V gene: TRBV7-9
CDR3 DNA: TGTGCCAGCAGCCACCCGGCGAACACCGGGGAGCTGTTTTTT
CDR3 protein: CASSHPANTGELFF

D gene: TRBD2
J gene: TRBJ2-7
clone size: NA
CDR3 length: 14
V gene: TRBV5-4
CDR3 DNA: TGTGCCAGCAGCTTGGCTGGGACTAGCGGCGAGCAGTACTTC
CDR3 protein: CASSLAGTSGEQYF

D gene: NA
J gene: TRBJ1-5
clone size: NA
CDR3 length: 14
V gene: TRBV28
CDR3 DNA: TGTGCCAGCAAGGGCGGGTGGGGCAATCAGCCCCAGCATTTT
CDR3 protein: CASKGGWGNQPQHF

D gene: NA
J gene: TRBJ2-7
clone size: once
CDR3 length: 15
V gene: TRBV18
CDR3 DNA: TGTGCCAGCTCACCAGGGCAGGGAACCGCCTACGAGCAGTACTTC
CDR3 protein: CASSPGQGTAYEQYF

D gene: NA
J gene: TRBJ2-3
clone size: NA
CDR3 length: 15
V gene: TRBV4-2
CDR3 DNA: TGTGCCAGCAGCCAATATACTACATACGGGGATACGCAGTATTTT
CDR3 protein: CASSQYTTYGDTQYF

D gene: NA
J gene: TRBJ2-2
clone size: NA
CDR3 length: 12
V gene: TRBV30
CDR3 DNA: TGTGCCTGGAGTGTAGCTTTCGGGGAGCTGTTTTTT
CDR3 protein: CAWSVAFGELFF

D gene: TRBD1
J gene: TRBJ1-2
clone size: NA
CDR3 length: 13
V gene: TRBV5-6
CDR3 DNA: TGTGCCAGCAGCCGGACAGGGGTTTACGGCTACACCTTC
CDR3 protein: CASSRTGVYGYTF

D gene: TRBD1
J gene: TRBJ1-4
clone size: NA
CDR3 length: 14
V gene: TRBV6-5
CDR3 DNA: TGTGCCAGCAGTTACGACAGGGGTAATGAAAAACTGTTTTTT
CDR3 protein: CASSYDRGNEKLFF

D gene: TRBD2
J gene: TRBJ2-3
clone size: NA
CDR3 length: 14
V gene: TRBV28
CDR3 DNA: TGTGCCAGCAGTGGGACTATCCCCACAGATACGCAGTATTTT
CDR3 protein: CASSGTIPTDTQYF

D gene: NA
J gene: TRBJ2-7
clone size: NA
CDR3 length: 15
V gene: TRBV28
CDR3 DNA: TGTGCCAGCAGTCCGACAGGTGTCAAGTCCTACGAGCAGTACTTC
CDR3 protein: CASSPTGVKSYEQYF

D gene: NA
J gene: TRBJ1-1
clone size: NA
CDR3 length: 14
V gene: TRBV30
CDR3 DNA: TGTGCCTGGAGTCCCCCGGGGAGGCACACTGAAGCTTTCTTT
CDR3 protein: CAWSPPGRHTEAFF

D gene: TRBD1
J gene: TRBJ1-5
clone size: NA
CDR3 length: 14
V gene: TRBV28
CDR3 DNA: TGTGCCAGCCGAAGGACAGGCCCTAATCAGCCCCAGCATTTT
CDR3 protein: CASRRTGPNQPQHF

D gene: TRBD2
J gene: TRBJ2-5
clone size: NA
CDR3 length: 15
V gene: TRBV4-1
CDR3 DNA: TGCGCCAGCAGCCAGGGGGCTAGCGGGGGTGAGACCCAGTACTTC
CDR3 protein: CASSQGASGGETQYF

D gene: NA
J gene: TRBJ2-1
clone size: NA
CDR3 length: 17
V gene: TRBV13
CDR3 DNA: TGTGCCAGCAGCTTAGGCCAAGGGGTATCGTTATCGAATGAGCAGTTCTTC
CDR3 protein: CASSLGQGVSLSNEQFF

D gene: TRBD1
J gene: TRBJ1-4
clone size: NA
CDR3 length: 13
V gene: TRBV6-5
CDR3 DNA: TGTGCCAGCAGGCCAGGGGGCCGGGAAAAACTGTTTTTT
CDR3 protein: CASRPGGREKLFF

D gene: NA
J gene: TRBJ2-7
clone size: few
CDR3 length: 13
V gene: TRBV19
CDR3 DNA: TGTGCCAGTAGTATTGCGCGGGGCTACGAGCAGTACTTC
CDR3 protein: CASSIARGYEQYF

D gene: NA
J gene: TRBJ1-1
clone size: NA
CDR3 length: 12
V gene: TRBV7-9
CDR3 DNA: TGTGCCAGCAGCTTAGTTACAGGAGAAGCTTTCTTT
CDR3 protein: CASSLVTGEAFF

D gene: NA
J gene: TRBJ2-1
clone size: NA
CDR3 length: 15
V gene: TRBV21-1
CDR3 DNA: TGTGCCAGCAGCAATGGGTCTAGCATTCACAATGAGCAGTTCTTC
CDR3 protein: CASSNGSSIHNEQFF

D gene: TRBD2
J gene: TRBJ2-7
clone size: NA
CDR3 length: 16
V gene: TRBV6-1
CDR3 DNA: TGTGCCAGCAGTGAATCAATGGGACTAGGGGTTTTCGAGCAGTACTTC
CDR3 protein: CASSESMGLGVFEQYF

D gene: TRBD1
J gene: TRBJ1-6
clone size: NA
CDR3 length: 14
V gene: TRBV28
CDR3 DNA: TGTGCCAGCAGTCCGACAGGGAACGGTTCACCCCTCCACTTT
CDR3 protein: CASSPTGNGSPLHF

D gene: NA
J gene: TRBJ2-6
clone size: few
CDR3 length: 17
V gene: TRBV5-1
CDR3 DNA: TGCGCCAGCAGCTTGATAGGGGCTTCGGCTGGGGCCAACGTCCTGACTTTC
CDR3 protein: CASSLIGASAGANVLTF

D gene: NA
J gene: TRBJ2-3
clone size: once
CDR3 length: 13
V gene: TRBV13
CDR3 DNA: TGTGCCAGCAGCCCGGGCGGACTTGATACGCAGTATTTT
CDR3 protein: CASSPGGLDTQYF

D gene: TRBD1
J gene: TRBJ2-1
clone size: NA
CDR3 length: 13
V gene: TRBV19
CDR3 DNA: TGTGCCAGTAGTATTAGACAGGGGGTTGAGCAGTTCTTC
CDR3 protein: CASSIRQGVEQFF

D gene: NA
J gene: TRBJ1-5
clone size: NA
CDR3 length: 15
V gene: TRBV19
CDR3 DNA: TGTGCCAGTAGCTTTACTTTGATGAGCAATCAGCCCCAGCATTTT
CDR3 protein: CASSFTLMSNQPQHF

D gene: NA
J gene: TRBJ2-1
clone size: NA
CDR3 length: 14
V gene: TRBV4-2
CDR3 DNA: TGTGCCAGCAGCCAAGAGAGAGCGATGAATGAGCAGTTCTTC
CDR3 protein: CASSQERAMNEQFF

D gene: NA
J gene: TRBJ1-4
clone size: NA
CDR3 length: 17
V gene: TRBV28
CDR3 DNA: TGTGCCAGCAGTTTTTATCCAGGGAAGACAACTAATGAAAAACTGTTTTTT
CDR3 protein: CASSFYPGKTTNEKLFF